This is a list of T cell receptor beta chains from one sample in a study of CD8 T cells in ankylosing spondylitis. TCRdb re-derived calls from the 5' RACE reads in MiXCR, one entry per CDR3 protein. The sample comprises about 140,000 distinct CDR3 sequences, approximately 9.2% of which are singletons, and 7.3% rests with the top ten. The material sequenced was synovial fluid, either unsorted or a sorted T cell fraction (not recorded which). The receptors derive from a male donor with ankylosing spondylitis. Each CDR3 is given with its conserved first and last residue. The order of the fields is V gene, J gene, CDR3 protein.

V gene: TRBV6-2/TRBV6-3; J gene: TRBJ2-6; CDR3 protein: CASGDTTSGANVLTF
V gene: TRBV6-5; J gene: TRBJ1-2; CDR3 protein: CATDGGGGYTF
V gene: TRBV11-2; J gene: TRBJ1-4; CDR3 protein: CASSPTGGWEKLFF
V gene: TRBV9; J gene: TRBJ2-2; CDR3 protein: CASSVATVITGELFF
V gene: TRBV6-5; J gene: TRBJ2-7; CDR3 protein: CASSYPPEGSEQYF
V gene: TRBV20-1; J gene: TRBJ2-5; CDR3 protein: CSALPFDRGKKTQYF
V gene: TRBV28; J gene: TRBJ2-1; CDR3 protein: CASSLFTSGYNEQFF
V gene: TRBV20-1; J gene: TRBJ2-1; CDR3 protein: CSAPPIARVEQFF
V gene: TRBV20-1; J gene: TRBJ2-1; CDR3 protein: CCARDPGTRRASNEQFF
V gene: TRBV9; J gene: TRBJ1-5; CDR3 protein: CASSVGPWGNQPQHF
V gene: TRBV4-2; J gene: TRBJ1-6; CDR3 protein: CASSHPGTGALYNSPLHF
V gene: TRBV7-3; J gene: TRBJ2-1; CDR3 protein: CASSLDSSSYNEQFF
V gene: TRBV28; J gene: TRBJ2-3; CDR3 protein: CASSSVTDTQYF
V gene: TRBV7-2; J gene: TRBJ2-6; CDR3 protein: CASSSGANVLTF
V gene: TRBV29-1; J gene: TRBJ1-2; CDR3 protein: CSVAGTGVYGYTF
V gene: TRBV27; J gene: TRBJ1-2; CDR3 protein: CASSPRDRRGYTF
V gene: TRBV6-1; J gene: TRBJ1-3; CDR3 protein: CASSEAAGYHGNTIYF
V gene: TRBV6-1; J gene: TRBJ1-2; CDR3 protein: CASRVSANYGYTF
V gene: TRBV28; J gene: TRBJ2-6; CDR3 protein: CASWASGSLGANVLTF
V gene: TRBV20-1; J gene: TRBJ2-3; CDR3 protein: CSASGLAGVRTDTQYF
V gene: TRBV5-1; J gene: TRBJ2-2; CDR3 protein: CASSLELLTGELFF
V gene: TRBV15; J gene: TRBJ2-3; CDR3 protein: CATSRFPSGGGDTQYF
V gene: TRBV12-3/TRBV12-4; J gene: TRBJ2-3; CDR3 protein: CASTQTTGAADTQYF
V gene: TRBV19; J gene: TRBJ2-1; CDR3 protein: CASRSGTGWNEQFF
V gene: TRBV20-1; J gene: TRBJ2-1; CDR3 protein: CSAIQGSMYNEQFF
V gene: TRBV5-1; J gene: TRBJ2-1; CDR3 protein: CASSFSSGGDEQFF
V gene: TRBV12-3/TRBV12-4; J gene: TRBJ2-3; CDR3 protein: CASTLRGADTQYF
V gene: TRBV2; J gene: TRBJ2-3; CDR3 protein: CASRAGQGFTDTQYF
V gene: TRBV7-2; J gene: TRBJ2-5; CDR3 protein: CASSWGPSWETQYF
V gene: TRBV5-5; J gene: TRBJ1-6; CDR3 protein: CASKTPSAGDSPLHF
V gene: TRBV20-1; J gene: TRBJ2-7; CDR3 protein: CSATGTVTYEQYF
V gene: TRBV7-2; J gene: TRBJ1-3; CDR3 protein: CASSWSSGNTIYF
V gene: TRBV20-1; J gene: TRBJ2-1; CDR3 protein: CSAPKGWPSYNEQFF
V gene: TRBV7-9; J gene: TRBJ1-4; CDR3 protein: CASSLQGAGKLFF
V gene: TRBV6-5; J gene: TRBJ2-1; CDR3 protein: CASSYQLAGDNEQFF
V gene: TRBV28; J gene: TRBJ2-1; CDR3 protein: CASSRAPDRTYNEQFF
V gene: TRBV20-1; J gene: TRBJ2-5; CDR3 protein: CSAIPGQLQETQYF
V gene: TRBV14; J gene: TRBJ1-1; CDR3 protein: CATTQQGTGQGAEAFF
V gene: TRBV29-1; J gene: TRBJ2-3; CDR3 protein: CSVEAPPGLAGGPIPDTQYF
V gene: TRBV12-3/TRBV12-4; J gene: TRBJ2-1; CDR3 protein: CASTVSGLAFGEQFF
V gene: TRBV27; J gene: TRBJ1-2; CDR3 protein: CASSFFAGTGYTF
V gene: TRBV6-5; J gene: TRBJ2-1; CDR3 protein: CASSYGPREQFF
V gene: TRBV3-1; J gene: TRBJ1-4; CDR3 protein: CASSHTAGEEKLFF
V gene: TRBV6-2/TRBV6-3; J gene: TRBJ1-1; CDR3 protein: CASSQQTRTEAFF
V gene: TRBV3-1; J gene: TRBJ1-6; CDR3 protein: CASSQQVPGSPLHF
V gene: TRBV6-1; J gene: TRBJ1-2; CDR3 protein: CASSEARGSYGYTF
V gene: TRBV7-2; J gene: TRBJ1-2; CDR3 protein: CASSLAGPYGYTF
V gene: TRBV27; J gene: TRBJ2-7; CDR3 protein: CASSLKGARYEQYF
V gene: TRBV3-1; J gene: TRBJ1-6; CDR3 protein: CASSQAINSPLHF
V gene: TRBV7-9; J gene: TRBJ1-2; CDR3 protein: CASSPTYGYTF
V gene: TRBV6-5; J gene: TRBJ2-7; CDR3 protein: CASSHEAARSSYEQYF
V gene: TRBV10-3; J gene: TRBJ2-3; CDR3 protein: CAISEILAGDTDTQYF
V gene: TRBV5-6; J gene: TRBJ1-3; CDR3 protein: CASSLGGGNTIYF
V gene: TRBV6-5; J gene: TRBJ1-1; CDR3 protein: CASSSSAAANTEAFF
V gene: TRBV4-3; J gene: TRBJ2-5; CDR3 protein: CASSQGTSQETQYF
V gene: TRBV7-8; J gene: TRBJ2-1; CDR3 protein: CASSLVGLADYNEQFF
V gene: TRBV4-3; J gene: TRBJ2-7; CDR3 protein: CASSQDWGAGRWQYF
V gene: TRBV10-3; J gene: TRBJ2-3; CDR3 protein: CAIRGTSGSADTQYF